This T cell receptor (beta chain) came from a study of blood T cell repertoires in COVID-19. In the authors' methods: Reference gene primer amplification gave nucleated cell count estimates. TCRdb's table, derived via immunoSEQ multiplex PCR, lists solely in-frame clones and lacks some. D and trimming were read from the DNA, whereas the V and J calls and clone size are those reported in that table. The repertoire has 100,000 to 150,000 clones, approximately 82% of them found once; the top ten carry roughly 12%. CDR3 size: 16 residues. From germline, CDR1 is MDHEN and CDR2 SYDVKM. Between the trimmed V and J ends, which lost 2 bases and 5 bases, there was a span of 16 bases.

This TCR was sampled from a man between 60 and 70 years old with acute or convalescent COVID-19. The specimen was peripheral blood. This chain joins TRBV28 and TRBJ1-3, with unresolved D. CDR3 in DNA: TGTGCCAGCAGTTTAATTCGTCTGGCAATACGAAACACCATATATTTT. This encodes CASSLIRLAIRNTIYF.